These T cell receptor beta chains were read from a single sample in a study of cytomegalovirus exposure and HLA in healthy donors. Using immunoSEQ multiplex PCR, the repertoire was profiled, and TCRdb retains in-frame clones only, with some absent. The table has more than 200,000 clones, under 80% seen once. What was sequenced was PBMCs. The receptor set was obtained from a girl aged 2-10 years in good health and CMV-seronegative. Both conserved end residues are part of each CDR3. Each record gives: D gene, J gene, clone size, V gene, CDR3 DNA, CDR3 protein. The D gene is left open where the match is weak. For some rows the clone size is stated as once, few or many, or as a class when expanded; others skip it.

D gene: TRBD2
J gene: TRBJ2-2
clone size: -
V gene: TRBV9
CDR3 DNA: TGTGCCAGCAGCGCGGCCGGGAGGGCCGCCACCGGGGAGCTGTTTTTT
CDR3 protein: CASSAAGRAATGELFF

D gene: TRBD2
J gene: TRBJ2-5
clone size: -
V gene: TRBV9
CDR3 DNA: TGTGCCAGCAGCGTAGCGGGGGGGCCACAAGAGACCCAGTACTTC
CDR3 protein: CASSVAGGPQETQYF

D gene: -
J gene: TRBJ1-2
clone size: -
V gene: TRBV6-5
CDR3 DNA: TGTGCCAGCAGTCGAGGAAACAACTATGGCTACACCTTC
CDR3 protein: CASSRGNNYGYTF

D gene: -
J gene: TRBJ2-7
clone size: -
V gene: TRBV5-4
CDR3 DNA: TGTGCCAGCAGCTTTAATCCCCTGACAGGCCTTTATTTCAACGAGCAGTACTTC
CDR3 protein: CASSFNPLTGLYFNEQYF

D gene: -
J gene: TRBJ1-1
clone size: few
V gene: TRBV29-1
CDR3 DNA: TGCAGCGTTGCCGACGGGGGCACTGAAGCTTTCTTT
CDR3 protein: CSVADGGTEAFF

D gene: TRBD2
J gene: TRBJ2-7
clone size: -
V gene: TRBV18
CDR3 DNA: TGTGCCAGCTCAACAACTAGCGGGAGGGCCTACGAGCAGTACTTC
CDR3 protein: CASSTTSGRAYEQYF

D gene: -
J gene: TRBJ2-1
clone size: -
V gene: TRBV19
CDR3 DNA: TGTGCCAGTAGTATAGTATCGGGTTTGTACAATGAGCAGTTCTTC
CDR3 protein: CASSIVSGLYNEQFF

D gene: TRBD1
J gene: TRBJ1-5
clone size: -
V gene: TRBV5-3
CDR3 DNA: TGTGCCAGAAGCTCGGACAGGAACAATCAGCCCCAGCATTTT
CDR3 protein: CARSSDRNNQPQHF

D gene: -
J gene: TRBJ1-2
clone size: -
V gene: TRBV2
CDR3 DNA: TGTGCCAGCAGTGAATATGGCAGGGGCTATGGCTACACCTTC
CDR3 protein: CASSEYGRGYGYTF

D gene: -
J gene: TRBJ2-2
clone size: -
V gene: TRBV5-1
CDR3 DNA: TGCGCCAGCACCTACGATAGCGGATACACCGGGGAGCTGTTTTTT
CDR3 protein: CASTYDSGYTGELFF

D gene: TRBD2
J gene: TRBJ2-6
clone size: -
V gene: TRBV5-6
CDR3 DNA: TGTGCCAGCAGCTATACCAGACTAGCGGCCTCTGGGGCCAACGTCCTGACTTTC
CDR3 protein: CASSYTRLAASGANVLTF

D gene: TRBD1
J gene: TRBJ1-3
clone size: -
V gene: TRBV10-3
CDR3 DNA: TGTGCCATCACCGTAGGACAGGGATCTGGAAACACCATATATTTT
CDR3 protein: CAITVGQGSGNTIYF

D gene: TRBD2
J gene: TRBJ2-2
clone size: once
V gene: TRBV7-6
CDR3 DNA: TGTGCCAGCAGCTTAGCGCGGGGGGCCGGGGAGCTGTTTTTT
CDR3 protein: CASSLARGAGELFF

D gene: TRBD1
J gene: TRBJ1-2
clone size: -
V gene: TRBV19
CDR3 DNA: TGTGCCAGCAAGGGACAGCACTATGGCTACACCTTC
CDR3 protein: CASKGQHYGYTF

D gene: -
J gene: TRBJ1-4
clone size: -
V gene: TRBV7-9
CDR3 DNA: TGTGCCAGCAGCTCGACAGGAGGTAATGAAAAACTGTTTTTT
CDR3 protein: CASSSTGGNEKLFF

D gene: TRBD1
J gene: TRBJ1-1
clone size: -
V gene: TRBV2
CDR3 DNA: TGTGCCAGCAGTGGACCAGGGGGCACTGAAGCTTTCTTT
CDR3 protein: CASSGPGGTEAFF

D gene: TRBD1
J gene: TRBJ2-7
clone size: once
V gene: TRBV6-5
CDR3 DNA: TGTGCCAGCAGTTACTACGGGACAGGGGGTTACGAGCAGTACTTC
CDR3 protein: CASSYYGTGGYEQYF

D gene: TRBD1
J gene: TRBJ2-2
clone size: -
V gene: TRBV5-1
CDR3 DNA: TGCGCCAGCAGCGTAACAGGGGACACCGGGGAGCTGTTTTTT
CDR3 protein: CASSVTGDTGELFF

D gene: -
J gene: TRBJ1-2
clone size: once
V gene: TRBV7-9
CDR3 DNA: TGTGCCAGCAGCTTAGGACAGGAAGAAGGCTACACCTTC
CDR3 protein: CASSLGQEEGYTF

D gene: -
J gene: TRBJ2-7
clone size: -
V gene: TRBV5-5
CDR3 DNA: TGTGCCAGCAGCTTGGCCGGGGGCGAGCAGTACTTC
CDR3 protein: CASSLAGGEQYF

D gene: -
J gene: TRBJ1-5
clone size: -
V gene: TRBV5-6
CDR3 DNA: TGTGCCAGCAATTCTATGGATCAGCCCCAGCATTTT
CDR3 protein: CASNSMDQPQHF

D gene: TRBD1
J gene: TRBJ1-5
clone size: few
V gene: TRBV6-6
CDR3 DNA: TGTGCCAGCAGTGTCGGACAGGGCAATCAGCCCCAGCATTTT
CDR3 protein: CASSVGQGNQPQHF

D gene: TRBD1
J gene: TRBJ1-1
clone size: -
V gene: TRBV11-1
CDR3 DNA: TGTGCCAGCAGCTTAGGTGACAGGGGAGGCACTGAAGCTTTCTTT
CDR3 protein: CASSLGDRGGTEAFF

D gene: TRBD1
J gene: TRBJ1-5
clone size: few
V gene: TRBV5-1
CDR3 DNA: TGCGCCAGCAGCCCGACCGGGACAGGGGGAGGCCAGCCCCAGCATTTT
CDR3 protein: CASSPTGTGGGQPQHF

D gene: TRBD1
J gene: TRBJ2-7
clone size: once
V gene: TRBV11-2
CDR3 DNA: TGTGCCAGCAGCTCCGTCCGGACAGGGGGGAACGAGCAGTACTTC
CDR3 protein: CASSSVRTGGNEQYF

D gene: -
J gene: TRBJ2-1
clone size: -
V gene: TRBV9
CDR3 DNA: TGTGCCAGCAGCGTACGCACAGACCGCAATGAGCAGTTCTTC
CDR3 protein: CASSVRTDRNEQFF